Listed here are 30 T cell receptor beta chains from one sample, sequenced in a study of molecular identifiers for immune sequencing clone quantification. TCRdb re-called the PCR reads through MiXCR, storing one row per CDR3 protein. There are about 640,000 distinct CDR3 sequences in the sample; about 20% occur only once, and roughly 0.9% lies in the top ten. Sequencing used naive CD8+ T cells from blood, with Jurkat cell RNA spiked in. The subset: FACS-sorted CD8+CD4-CCR7+CD45RA+ naive T cells. The receptors stem from a human donor in good health. Some libraries in this study had Jurkat cell RNA spiked in.

This chain uses TRBV4-3 with TRBJ1-5; D may be TRBD1 (5 bases). Per the germline V gene, CDR1 is LGHNA and CDR2 is YSLEER. The CDR3 is 15 residues long. The V end was cut by 0 bases, the J end by 5 bases, with 11 bases between. The CDR3 bases are TGCGCCAGCAGCCAAGATTGGGACCGACATCAGCCCCAGCATTTT. This encodes CASSQDWDRHQPQHF.

This clonotype was detected many times. V gene TRBV4-1 combines with J gene TRBJ2-7; the D gene is possibly TRBD1 (5 bases). Germline values: CDR1 MGHRA, CDR2 YSYEKL. CDR3 length equals 15 residues. V shed 0 bases and J shed 2 bases, with 11 bases lying between them. The DNA for the CDR3 is TGCGCCAGCAGCCAAGATACAGGAGCCCCCTACGAGCAGTACTTC. Translating it yields CASSQDTGAPYEQYF.

This clonotype was observed many times. J is TRBJ2-3 and V is TRBV7-9; TRBD2 agrees at 8 bases. The V gene's germline CDR1 is SEHNR and CDR2 FQNEAQ (reference sequence). The trim removed 1 base at V and 2 bases at J, leaving 5 bases unmatched. The CDR3 is made up of 16 amino acids. CDR3 DNA: TGTGCCAGCAGCTTAGTTTCAGCGGGAGCCACAGATACGCAGTATTTT. Its protein product is CASSLVSAGATDTQYF.

As to this clonotype: With a much larger clone just one base away, this may be a read error. V is TRBV19 and J is TRBJ2-2; no definite D call. The V end lost 3 bases, the J end lost 8 bases, and 16 bases lay between the germline ends. Germline CDR1 reads LNHDA; CDR2 reads SQIVND (reference sequence). The CDR3 sequence is 15 residues long. This chain's CDR3 is CASSILGPPIGELFF. The CDR3 nucleotides read TGTGCCAGTAGTATTCTCGGTCCACCCATTGGGGAGCTGTTTTTT.

About this clonotype itself: Mismatch with germline at one junction end may stem from a read error. J is TRBJ2-5 and V is TRBV25-1; D remains ambiguous. This CDR3 contains 13 residues. Looked up from germline, CDR1 is MGHDK and CDR2 is SYGVNS. The CDR3 sequence: CASRGNTQETQHF. The CDR3 nucleotides read TGTGCCAGCAGAGGTAATACCCAAGAGACCCAGCACTTC.

This rearrangement joins TRBV15 to TRBJ2-2; no clear D. V was clipped by 4 bases and J by 4 bases, with 7 bases between them. CDR1 LNHNV and CDR2 YYDKDF come from the germline V gene (reference sequence). The CDR3 contains 13 residues. The DNA of the CDR3 is TGTGCCACCAGCACAGTATCCACCGGGGAGCTGTTTTTT. As protein: CATSTVSTGELFF.

As for this clonotype: Just one base apart from a much larger clone, this may be a read error. The rearrangement joins TRBV4-3 to TRBJ2-1; no clear D gene. The CDR3 consists of 15 residues. CDR1 is LGHNA and CDR2 is YSLEER in the germline V gene. V was shortened by 1 base and J by 5 bases, with 12 bases between the two germline ends. The CDR3 DNA sequence: TGCGCCAGCAGCCAAGGCGGCGGATACCACAATGAGCAGTTCTTC. This gives the protein CASSQGGGYHNEQFF.

This clonotype was counted ten times or more. The rearrangement links TRBV30 to TRBJ2-7, with 7 bases that match TRBD1. The germline V gene encodes CDR1 GTSNPN and CDR2 SVGIG (reference sequence). Trimming cost V 3 bases and J 3 bases; bases outside gene matches: 2. The CDR3 extends over 12 amino acids. The CDR3 nucleotides are TGTGCCTGGAGCCACAGGGGCTACGAGCAGTACTTC. Protein product: CAWSHRGYEQYF.

This clonotype came up many times. The J gene is TRBJ1-1, the V gene TRBV7-9; a weak D match, TRBD1 (6 bases). Germline V CDR1 and CDR2: SEHNR, FQNEAQ (reference sequence). This CDR3 has 15 amino acids. Trimming left V 5 bases short and J 1 base short, with 14 bases between. In DNA form, the CDR3 reads TGTGCCAGCAGCCCCTGGGGGGCCGCGAACACTGAAGCTTTCTTT. It translates to CASSPWGAANTEAFF.

The genes are TRBV6-1 and TRBJ1-2, with 8 bases fitting TRBD1. The CDR3 totals 14 residues. V shed 9 bases, J shed 4 bases, and the junction held 10 bases outside the gene matches. In germline, CDR1 is MNHNS, CDR2 SASEGT. CDR3 coding DNA: TGTGCCAGTGGACCCGACAGGGGACTCTATGGCTACACCTTC. It specifies CASGPDRGLYGYTF.

This sequence joins TRBV27 and TRBJ1-6; no reliable D call. The germline CDR1 and CDR2 sequences are MNHEY and SMNVEV (reference sequence). Trimming shortened V by 6 bases and J by 0 bases, and 12 bases separated the two germline ends. The CDR3 totals 16 residues. The CDR3 loop is CASRPTVSSYNSPLHF. CDR3 sequence (DNA): TGTGCCAGCAGACCGACGGTGAGCTCCTATAATTCACCCCTCCACTTT.

In its sample, this clonotype was seen many times. This sequence joins TRBV27 and TRBJ2-2; D is ambiguous. The germline CDR1 and CDR2 sequences are MNHEY and SMNVEV (reference sequence). Deletions cut 3 bases from V and 8 bases from J, with 10 bases between. CDR3 length: 13 amino acids. CDR3: CASSFFGEGELFF. The DNA for the CDR3 is TGTGCCAGCAGTTTTTTTGGGGAAGGGGAGCTGTTTTTT.

The rearrangement joins TRBV19 to TRBJ2-5; TRBD2 matches 8 bases. The CDR3 extends over 15 amino acids. The junction had 10 bases not matched to a gene; V was cut back by 5 bases and J by 5 bases. The germline V gene encodes CDR1 LNHDA and CDR2 SQIVND (reference sequence). CDR3 sequence reads: CASSRWAGGGETQYF. The CDR3, as DNA: TGTGCCAGTAGTCGGTGGGCGGGGGGCGGGGAGACCCAGTACTTC. The full variable domain, rest sourced from reference TRBV19 and TRBJ2-5, is DGGITQSPKYLFRKEGQNVTLSCEQNLNHDAMYWYRQDPGQGLRLIYYSQIVNDFQKGDIAEGYSVSREKKESFPLTVTSAQKNPTAFYLCASSRWAGGGETQYFGPGTRLLVL.

This chain connects TRBV9 to TRBJ2-7; D perhaps matches TRBD1 (6 bases). V shed 0 bases and J shed 6 bases, with 13 bases lying between them. Germline values: CDR1 SGDLS, CDR2 YYNGEE. CDR3 size: 14 residues. DNA for the CDR3: TGTGCCAGCAGCGTAGAGGCAGGGGCTATCGAGCAGTACTTC. Protein product: CASSVEAGAIEQYF. The whole variable domain, filled in from reference TRBV9 and TRBJ2-7, reads DSGVTQTPKHLITATGQRVTLRCSPRSGDLSVYWYQQSLDQGLQFLIQYYNGEERAKGNILERFSAQQFPDLHSELNLSSLELGDSALYFCASSVEAGAIEQYFGPGTRLTVT.

This clonotype was counted many times. This rearrangement joins TRBV9 to TRBJ2-2; TRBD2 agrees at 9 bases. V shed 0 bases, J shed 5 bases, and the junction held 5 bases outside the gene matches. The germline CDR1 and CDR2 sequences are SGDLS and YYNGEE. The CDR3 is made up of 16 amino acids. The CDR3: CASSVGGTSLTGELFF. CDR3 in DNA: TGTGCCAGCAGCGTAGGTGGGACTAGCCTGACCGGGGAGCTGTTTTTT.

This clonotype appeared many times. The chain carries TRBV20-1 and TRBJ2-3; D gene ambiguous. V gave up 3 bases and J gave up 3 bases, with 13 bases separating them. Germline lookup yields CDR1 DFQATT and CDR2 SNEGSKA (reference sequence). The CDR3 consists of 14 residues. CDR3 nucleotides: TGCAGTGCTAGTGGCGATGTGGATACAGATACGCAGTATTTT. Translation: CSASGDVDTDTQYF.

About this clonotype: A read error may explain this, as a much larger clone is one base away. V gene TRBV5-6 combines with J gene TRBJ2-4; possible D gene TRBD2, 5 bases. Germline V lookup: CDR1 SGHDT, CDR2 YYEEEE. The CDR3 contains 14 residues. This chain's CDR3 is CASSDSLAKDIQYF. CDR3 nucleotide sequence: TGTGCCAGCAGTGACTCGCTAGCCAAAGACATTCAGTACTTC.

The table lists this clonotype with many counts. The chain employs TRBV7-9 and TRBJ2-7; D unclear. The CDR3 is 13 residues long. Trimming took 5 bases from V and 3 from J, leaving 11 bases between them. Germline CDR1 is SEHNR and CDR2 is FQNEAQ (reference sequence). CDR3 coding DNA: TGTGCCAGCAGCCCATTATTGAGCTACGAGCAGTACTTC. Its translation is CASSPLLSYEQYF.

Only a few counts were recorded for this clonotype. Germline is not matched at one junction end, which may reflect a read error. This chain joins TRBV4-3 and TRBJ1-3; D gene unclear. The CDR3 totals 16 residues. The V gene's germline CDR1 is LGHNA and CDR2 YSLEER. CDR3 loop: CASSQLVSSSGNTVYF. CDR3 in DNA: TGCGCCAGCAGCCAACTGGTATCTAGCTCTGGAAACACCGTATATTTT.

At least ten counts were recorded for this clonotype. The rearrangement uses TRBV27 and TRBJ2-3; no definite D call. With 4 bases removed from V and 3 bases from J, the gap between germline ends came to 14 bases. Per germline, CDR1 MNHEY and CDR2 SMNVEV (reference sequence). The CDR3 sequence is 15 residues long. CDR3 region: CASSSSPSATDTQYF. CDR3 sequence (DNA): TGTGCCAGCAGTTCCTCCCCGTCGGCGACAGATACGCAGTATTTT.

There are many counts of this clonotype. This chain links TRBV27 with TRBJ1-3, with 7 bases fitting TRBD1. With 5 bases clipped from V and 0 bases from J, the junction kept 10 bases outside the gene matches. CDR3 size: 17 residues. Germline V CDR1 and CDR2: MNHEY, SMNVEV (reference sequence). The chain's CDR3 is CASSTLRDSLSGNTIYF. For the CDR3, the DNA is TGTGCCAGCAGTACTCTCCGGGACAGCCTCTCTGGAAACACCATATATTTT.

This clonotype was seen many times. The rearrangement uses TRBV4-1 and TRBJ2-7; either TRBD1 or TRBD2 may fit D (6 bases each). The V and J ends lost 6 bases and 2 bases respectively, with 17 bases between them. The CDR3 consists of 15 residues. The germline V gene encodes CDR1 MGHRA and CDR2 YSYEKL. The DNA for the CDR3 is TGCGCCAGCAGTAGCTCGGGGGCCAACCCCTACGAGCAGTACTTC. Encoded protein: CASSSSGANPYEQYF.

The chain uses TRBV24-1 and TRBJ2-7; 12 bases align to TRBD2. Germline-derived CDR1 and CDR2 are KGHDR and SFDVKD. CDR3 length equals 15 residues. Trimming took 4 bases from V and 7 from J; bases not matched to a gene: 7. CDR3 in DNA: TGTGCCACCAGTGACCCCACTAGCGGGAGGCGGGAGCAGTACTTC. It is translated as CATSDPTSGRREQYF.

This clonotype appeared many times. The V gene is TRBV4-1, the J gene TRBJ2-3; 8 bases fit TRBD2. The germline gives CDR1 MGHRA, CDR2 YSYEKL. The CDR3 is made up of 17 amino acids. Germline trimming cut 0 bases from V and 5 bases from J; bases unmatched to any gene: 10. The CDR3 region is CASSQEGAGRAVDTQYF. The CDR3, as DNA: TGCGCCAGCAGCCAAGAGGGGGCCGGGAGGGCCGTAGATACGCAGTATTTT.

V and J are TRBV27 and TRBJ2-3; D perhaps matches TRBD1 (5 bases). This CDR3 spans 13 amino acids. V lost 2 bases and J lost 9, with 12 bases in between. Germline lookup yields CDR1 MNHEY and CDR2 SMNVEV (reference sequence). DNA for the CDR3: TGTGCCAGCAGTTTAAACCAGGGTTGGACGCAGTATTTT. Translated, it gives CASSLNQGWTQYF.

This clonotype was recorded at least ten times. The chain joins TRBV4-3 to TRBJ1-1; no clear D gene. V shed 3 bases and J shed 5 bases, with 7 bases lying between them. CDR1 and CDR2 from the germline V gene are LGHNA and YSLEER. This CDR3 is built from 12 residues. The CDR3 loop reads CASSHDGTEAFF. The CDR3 coding sequence is TGCGCCAGCAGCCACGATGGAACTGAAGCTTTCTTT.

This clonotype showed up just a few times. DNA of the CDR3: TGCAGTGCTAGAGATATCTGGACAAGCTATGGCTACACCTTC. The encoded protein is CSARDIWTSYGYTF. This chain connects TRBV20-1 to TRBJ1-2; D may be TRBD1 (5 bases). The germline V gene encodes CDR1 DFQATT and CDR2 SNEGSKA (reference sequence). The CDR3 totals 14 residues. V shed 0 bases and J shed 4 bases, with 12 bases lying between them.

As DNA, the CDR3 is TGTGCCAGCACCCCCTTCGCTGGGAAGGGCTACGAGCAGTACTTC. It encodes CASTPFAGKGYEQYF. V and J are TRBV5-4 and TRBJ2-7, with D unresolved. CDR1 is SGHNT, CDR2 YYREEE, per germline (reference sequence). V lost 6 bases and J lost 3, with 19 bases in between. The CDR3 sequence is 15 residues long.

As concerns this clonotype: One base away lies a much larger clone, so this may be a sequencing read error. V and J are TRBV4-1 and TRBJ1-1, with 8 bases lining up with TRBD1. CDR3 length: 17 amino acids. The germline V gene encodes CDR1 MGHRA and CDR2 YSYEKL. The CDR3: CPSSQSKAVQGDTEAFF. CDR3 DNA sequence: TGCCCCAGCAGCCAATCTAAAGCGGTACAGGGGGACACTGAAGCTTTCTTT.

The chain employs TRBV5-6 and TRBJ1-2, with D tentatively TRBD1 (5 bases). The CDR3 is 14 amino acids. Between the trimmed V and J ends, which lost 3 bases and 8 bases, there was a span of 17 bases. Germline lookup yields CDR1 SGHDT and CDR2 YYEEEE. CDR3 nucleotide sequence: TGTGCCAGCAGCTCGGAGACAGTATGGGCCGGCTACACCTTC. It yields the protein CASSSETVWAGYTF.